This T cell receptor beta chain was captured in a study of blood T cell repertoires in COVID-19. About the research overall: The samples span acute and convalescent COVID-19 from the United States, Italy and Spain. PBMCs, B-cell-depleted T cells, or T cells were the source of the cDNA or gDNA that made up the material.

In the authors' workflow: The assay estimated nucleated cells by amplifying reference gene primers. Produced via immunoSEQ multiplex PCR; TCRdb's table is partial and in-frame only. Clonal size and the V and J genes are those of that table, whereas D and trimming came from the DNA. The sample shows roughly 150,000 clones, about 90% of them seen only once. The V gene end was trimmed by 4 bases and the J gene end by 6 bases; junction bases not matched to a gene: 5. CDR3 length: 14 residues. CDR1 and CDR2 (germline): LGHNA, YSLEER. Sample: peripheral blood. This clonotype was sampled from a woman in her seventies with acute or convalescent COVID-19. This sequence joins TRBV4-3 and TRBJ2-3; TRBD1 matches at 9 bases. The CDR3: CASSRTQGADTQYF. The CDR3 coding sequence is TGCGCCAGCAGCCGGACACAGGGGGCGGATACGCAGTATTTT.